Sequencing of this T cell receptor beta chain was carried out in a study of T cells after posttransplantation cyclophosphamide. Only in-frame clones appear in the TCRdb table, and some are missing; sequencing was by immunoSEQ multiplex PCR. The sample holds tens of thousands of clones, 94% seen once. CDR3 length: 17 residues. With 3 bases clipped from V and 4 bases from J, the junction kept 13 bases outside the gene matches. Looked up from germline, CDR1 is SGHVS and CDR2 is FNYEAQ. Sequenced material: PBMCs. The receptor comes from a woman in her twenties or thirties in good health and a related stem cell transplant donor. The chain employs TRBV7-6 and TRBJ2-5; 8 nucleotides line up with TRBD2. Written as DNA, the CDR3 is TGTGCCAGCAGCTTTATCGGGGGGGCCGGGGGAGGAGAGACCCAGTACTTC. Its translation: CASSFIGGAGGGETQYF.